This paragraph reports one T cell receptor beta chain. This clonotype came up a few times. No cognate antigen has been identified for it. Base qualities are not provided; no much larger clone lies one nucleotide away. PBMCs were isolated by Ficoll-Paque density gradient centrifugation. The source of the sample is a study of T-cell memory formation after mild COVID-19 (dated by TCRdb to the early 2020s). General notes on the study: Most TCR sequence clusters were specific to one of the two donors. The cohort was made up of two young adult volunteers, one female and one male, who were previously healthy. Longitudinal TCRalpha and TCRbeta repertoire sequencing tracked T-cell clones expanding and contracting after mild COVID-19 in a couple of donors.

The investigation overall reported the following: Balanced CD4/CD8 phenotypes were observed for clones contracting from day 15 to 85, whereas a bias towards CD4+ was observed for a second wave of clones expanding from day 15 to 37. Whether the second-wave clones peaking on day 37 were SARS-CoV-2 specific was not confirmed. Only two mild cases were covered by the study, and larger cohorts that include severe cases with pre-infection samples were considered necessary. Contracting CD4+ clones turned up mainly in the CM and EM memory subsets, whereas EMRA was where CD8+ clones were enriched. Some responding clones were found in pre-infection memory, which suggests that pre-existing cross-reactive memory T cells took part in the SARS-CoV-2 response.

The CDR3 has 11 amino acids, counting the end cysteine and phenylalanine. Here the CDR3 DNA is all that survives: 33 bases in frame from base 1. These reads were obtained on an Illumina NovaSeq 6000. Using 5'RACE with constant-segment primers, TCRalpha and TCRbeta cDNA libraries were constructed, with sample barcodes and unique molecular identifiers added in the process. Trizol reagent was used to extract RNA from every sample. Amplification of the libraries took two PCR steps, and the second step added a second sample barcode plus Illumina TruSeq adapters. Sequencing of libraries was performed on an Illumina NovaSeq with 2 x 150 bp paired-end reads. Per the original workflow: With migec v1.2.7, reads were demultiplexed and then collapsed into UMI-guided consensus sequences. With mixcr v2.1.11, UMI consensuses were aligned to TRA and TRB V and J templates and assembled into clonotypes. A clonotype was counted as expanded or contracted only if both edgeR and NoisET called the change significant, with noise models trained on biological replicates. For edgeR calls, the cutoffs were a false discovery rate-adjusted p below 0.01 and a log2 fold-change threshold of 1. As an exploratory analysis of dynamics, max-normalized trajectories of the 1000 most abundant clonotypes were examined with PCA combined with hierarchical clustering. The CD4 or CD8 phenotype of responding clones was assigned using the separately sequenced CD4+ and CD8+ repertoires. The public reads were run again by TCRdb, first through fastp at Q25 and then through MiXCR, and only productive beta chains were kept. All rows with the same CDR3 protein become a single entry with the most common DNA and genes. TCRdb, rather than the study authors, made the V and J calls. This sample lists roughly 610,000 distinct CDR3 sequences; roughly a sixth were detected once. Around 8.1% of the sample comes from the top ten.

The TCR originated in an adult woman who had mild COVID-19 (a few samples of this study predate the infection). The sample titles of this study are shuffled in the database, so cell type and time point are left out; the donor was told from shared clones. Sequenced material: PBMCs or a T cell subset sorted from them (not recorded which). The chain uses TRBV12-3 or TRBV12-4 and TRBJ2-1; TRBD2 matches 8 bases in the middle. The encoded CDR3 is CSCGGPGEQFF. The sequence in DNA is TGTTCCTGCGGGGGGCCTGGTGAGCAGTTCTTC.